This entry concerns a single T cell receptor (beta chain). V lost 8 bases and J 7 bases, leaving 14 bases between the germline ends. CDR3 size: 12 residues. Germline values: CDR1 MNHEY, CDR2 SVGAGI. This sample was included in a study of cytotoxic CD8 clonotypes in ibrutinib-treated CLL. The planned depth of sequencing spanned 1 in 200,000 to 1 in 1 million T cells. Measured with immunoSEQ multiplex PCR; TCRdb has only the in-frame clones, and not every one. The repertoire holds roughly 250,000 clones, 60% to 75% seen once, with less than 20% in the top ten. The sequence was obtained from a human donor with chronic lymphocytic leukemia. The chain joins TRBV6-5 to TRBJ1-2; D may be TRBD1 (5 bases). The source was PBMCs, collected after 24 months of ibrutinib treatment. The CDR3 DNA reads TGTGCCAGCCCGACAGACCCCAGTGGCTACACCTTC. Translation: CASPTDPSGYTF.